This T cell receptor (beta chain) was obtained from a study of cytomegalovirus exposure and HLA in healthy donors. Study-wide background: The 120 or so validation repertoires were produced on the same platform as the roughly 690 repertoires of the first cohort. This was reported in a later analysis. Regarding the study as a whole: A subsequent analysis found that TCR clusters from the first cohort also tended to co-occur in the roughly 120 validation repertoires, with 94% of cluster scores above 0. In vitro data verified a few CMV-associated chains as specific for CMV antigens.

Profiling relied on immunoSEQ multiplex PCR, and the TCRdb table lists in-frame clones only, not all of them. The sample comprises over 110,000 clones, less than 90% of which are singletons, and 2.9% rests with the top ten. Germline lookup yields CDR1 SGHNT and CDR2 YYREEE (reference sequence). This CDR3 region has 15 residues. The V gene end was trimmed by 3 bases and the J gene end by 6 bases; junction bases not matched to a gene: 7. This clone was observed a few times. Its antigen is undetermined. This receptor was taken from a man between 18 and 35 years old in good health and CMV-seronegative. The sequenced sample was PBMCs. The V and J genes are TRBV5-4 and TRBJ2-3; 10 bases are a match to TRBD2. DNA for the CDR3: TGTGCCAGCAGCTCAACTAGCGGGAATCCTGATACGCAGTATTTT. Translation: CASSSTSGNPDTQYF.